This T cell receptor beta chain was sequenced for a study of shared clonotypes between healthy human individuals. The germline gives CDR1 SGHKS, CDR2 YYEKEE (reference sequence). This CDR3 comprises 15 residues. The V gene lost 2 bases and the J gene lost 1 base, with 12 bases spanning the gap. TCRdb's copy holds only in-frame clones and misses some; the assay was immunoSEQ multiplex PCR. This table has approximately 2.3 million clones, approximately 95% appearing once. The TCR sequence derives from a young man in good health. Some clones in this sample may be carry-over from other donors' samples. Sequences were obtained from naive CD4+ T cells from PBMCs. Subset here: CD45RA+ positively selected. The V call is TRBV5-5, the J call TRBJ1-1; no definite D call. This CDR3 reads CASSFQTVWNTEAFF. CDR3 bases: TGTGCCAGCAGCTTCCAGACCGTTTGGAACACTGAAGCTTTCTTT.